This TCR beta chain derives from a study of cytomegalovirus exposure and HLA in healthy donors. Amplification used 60 Vbeta primers and 13 Jbeta primers. Assay: immunoSEQ multiplex PCR; the TCRdb copy retains only in-frame clones and omits some. This sample's table has 50,000 to 60,000 clones. V was pared by 4 bases and J by 0 bases, with 3 bases of the junction left unmatched. Germline V CDR1 and CDR2: SGHRS, YFSETQ. The CDR3 loop spans 14 amino acids. This chain links TRBV5-1 with TRBJ1-1, with 7 bases matching TRBD1. The source material was PBMCs. The sequence was obtained from a woman between 50 and 59 years old in good health and CMV-seropositive. The CDR3 reads CASSLGQMNTEAFF. In DNA form, the CDR3 reads TGCGCCAGCAGCCTGGGACAGATGAACACTGAAGCTTTCTTT.